This T cell receptor beta chain was profiled in a study of T-cell memory formation after mild COVID-19 (dated by TCRdb to the early 2020s). Background on the whole study: TCR sequence clusters from the two donors were found to be largely donor specific. In a couple of donors, T-cell clones that expanded and contracted after mild COVID-19 were followed by sequencing TCRalpha and TCRbeta repertoires longitudinally. Two young, previously healthy adult volunteers made up the cohort, one male and one female.

With respect to this clonotype: The antigen this receptor binds is unknown. Qualities for individual bases were not recorded, and no much larger clone is one base off.

The investigation overall reported the following: Clones that contracted from day 15 to 85 showed balanced CD4/CD8 phenotypes, whereas a second wave of clones that expanded from day 15 to 37 leaned towards CD4+. Contracting CD4+ clones appeared mostly in the CM and EM memory subsets, whereas CD8+ clones were enriched in EMRA. Some responding clones were detected in pre-infection memory, suggesting pre-existing cross-reactive memory T cells joined the SARS-CoV-2 response. SARS-CoV-2 specificity was not confirmed for the second-wave clones peaking on day 37. Only a couple of mild cases were covered by the study, and larger cohorts that include severe cases with pre-infection samples were considered necessary.

Ficoll-Paque density gradient centrifugation was the method used to isolate PBMCs. Sequencing used an Illumina NovaSeq 6000. cDNA libraries for TCRalpha and TCRbeta were prepared by 5'RACE using constant-segment primers, with sample barcodes and unique molecular identifiers added. RNA was extracted from every sample with Trizol reagent. Library amplification was performed in two PCR steps, and a second sample barcode and Illumina TruSeq adapters were introduced in the second step. The libraries were sequenced on an Illumina NovaSeq using 2 x 150 bp paired-end reads. In the authors' own workflow: The reads were demultiplexed and collapsed into UMI-guided consensus sequences using migec v1.2.7. With mixcr v2.1.11, UMI consensuses were aligned to TRA and TRB V and J templates and assembled into clonotypes. Clonotypes were classified as expanded or contracted when called significant by both edgeR and NoisET, with noise models trained on biological replicates. For edgeR calls, a false discovery rate-adjusted p below 0.01 and a log2 fold-change threshold of 1 were applied. As an exploratory analysis of dynamics, max-normalized trajectories of the 1000 most abundant clonotypes were examined by PCA with hierarchical clustering. Each responding clone was given a CD4 or CD8 phenotype based on the CD4+ and CD8+ repertoires, which had been sequenced separately. The raw public reads went through TCRdb reprocessing: fastp at Q25, MiXCR clone calling, in-frame beta chains kept. All rows with the same CDR3 protein become a single entry with the most common DNA and genes. These V and J calls derive from TCRdb rather than the authors' analysis. This sample holds 50,000 or so distinct CDR3 sequences; approximately 9% were observed only once. Approximately 12% of the sample comes from the top ten.

CDR1 and CDR2, looked up from the germline V gene (reference sequence), are DFQATT and SNEGSKA. Cut back by 6 bases and 0 bases, the V and J ends lie 8 bases apart. There are 12 amino acids in the CDR3, from cysteine to phenylalanine inclusive. Only the CDR3 portion is preserved as DNA: 36 bases, with reading frame beginning at the first base. Input material: PBMCs or a T cell subset sorted from them (not recorded which). The TCR comes from an adult woman who had mild COVID-19 (a few samples of this study predate the infection). The sample titles of this study are shuffled in the database, so cell type and time point are left out; the donor was told from shared clones. The chain links TRBV20-1 with TRBJ1-2, with no confidently assigned D gene. The CDR3 sequence is CSAPEPNYGYTF. In nucleotides, the sequence is TGCAGTGCCCCCGAACCTAACTATGGCTACACCTTC.